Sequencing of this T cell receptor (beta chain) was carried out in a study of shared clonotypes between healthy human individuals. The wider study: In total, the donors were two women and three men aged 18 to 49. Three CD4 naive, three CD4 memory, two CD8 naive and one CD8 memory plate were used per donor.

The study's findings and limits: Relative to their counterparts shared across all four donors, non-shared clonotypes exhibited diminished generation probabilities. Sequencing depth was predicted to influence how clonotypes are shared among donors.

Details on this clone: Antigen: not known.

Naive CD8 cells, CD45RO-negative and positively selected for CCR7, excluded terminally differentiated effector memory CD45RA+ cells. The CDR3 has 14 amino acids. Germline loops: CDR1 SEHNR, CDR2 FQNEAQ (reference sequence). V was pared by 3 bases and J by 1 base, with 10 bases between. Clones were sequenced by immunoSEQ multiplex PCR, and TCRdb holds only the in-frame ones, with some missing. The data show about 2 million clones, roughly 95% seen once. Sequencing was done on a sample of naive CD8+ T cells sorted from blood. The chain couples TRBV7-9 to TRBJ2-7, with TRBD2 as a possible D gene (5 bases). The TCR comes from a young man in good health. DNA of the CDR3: TGTGCCAGCAGCTTGGGCGAGGGATCCTACGAGCAGTACTTC. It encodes CASSLGEGSYEQYF.